Below are 29 T cell receptor beta chains sequenced from a single sample in a study of blood T cell repertoires in COVID-19. The protocol was immunoSEQ multiplex PCR, while the TCRdb copy is restricted to in-frame clones and leaves out a portion. The sample holds some 300,000 clones; 70% to 90% are singletons and the top ten take approximately 6.5%. Source material: peripheral blood. The receptor source for this set is a woman aged 45 to 65 with COVID-19, enrolled during active disease.

The chain couples TRBV27 to TRBJ1-5; 7 bases are shared with TRBD1. CDR3 length: 16 amino acids. V dropped 3 bases and J dropped 2; count of bases not matched to a gene: 7. Germline V gene sequence: CDR1 MNHEY, CDR2 SMNVEV (reference sequence). The DNA for the CDR3 is TGTGCCAGCAGTTTCTTGGGTCAGGGGGGCAATCAGCCCCAGCATTTT. Amino acid sequence: CASSFLGQGGNQPQHF.

This chain joins TRBV19 and TRBJ1-2, with 9 nucleotides matching TRBD1. CDR3 length: 15 residues. Per germline, CDR1 LNHDA and CDR2 SQIVND (reference sequence). Losses at the gene ends were 6 bases for V and 4 bases for J; bases not matched to a gene: 9. In nucleotides, the CDR3 is TGTGCCAGTAGAGTTTTCGGACAGGGGAGCTATGGCTACACCTTC. Translation: CASRVFGQGSYGYTF.

The chain combines TRBV5-1 with TRBJ1-1, with D possibly being TRBD1 (6 bases). Deletions cut 2 bases from V and 0 bases from J, with 8 bases between. The length of the CDR3 is 14 residues. CDR1 is SGHRS and CDR2 is YFSETQ in the germline V gene. The CDR3 DNA sequence: TGCGCCAGCAGCTTAACAGGGATGAACACTGAAGCTTTCTTT. As protein: CASSLTGMNTEAFF.

This rearrangement joins TRBV4-3 to TRBJ2-7; D is perhaps TRBD1 (5 bases). CDR3 length: 16 amino acids. The V end lost 1 base, the J end lost 0 bases, and 13 bases lay between the germline ends. Germline V gives CDR1 LGHNA, CDR2 YSLEER. The CDR3 coding sequence is TGCGCCAGCAGCCAAGGGACACCGACCTTCTCCTACGAGCAGTACTTC. Translation: CASSQGTPTFSYEQYF.

CDR3 loop: CASSPRPGRRGNEQFF. CDR3 sequence (DNA): TGCGCCAGCAGCCCCCGACCGGGGAGACGGGGAAATGAGCAGTTCTTC. The chain employs TRBV4-1 and TRBJ2-1; tentative D call: TRBD2 (5 bases). V was clipped by 4 bases and J by 7 bases, with 20 bases between them. The length of the CDR3 is 16 residues. Germline CDR1 reads MGHRA; CDR2 reads YSYEKL.

The genes are TRBV6-8 and TRBJ2-3; 11 nucleotides agree with TRBD2. Germline assignment: CDR1 MNHGY and CDR2 SAAAGT. The CDR3 has 18 amino acids. Losses at the gene ends were 5 bases for V and 2 bases for J; bases not matched to a gene: 12. CDR3 protein: CASSPPYRSGRATDTQYF. For the CDR3, the DNA is TGTGCCAGCAGTCCACCCTATCGTAGCGGGAGGGCCACAGATACGCAGTATTTT.

This rearrangement joins TRBV5-1 to TRBJ2-1; 8 nucleotides align to TRBD2. This CDR3 spans 15 amino acids. Trimming took 5 bases from V and 3 from J; bases not matched to a gene: 7. Germline V gene lookup returns CDR1 SGHRS and CDR2 YFSETQ. CDR3 amino acids: CASRQLAVNYNEQFF. The CDR3 bases are TGCGCCAGCAGACAACTAGCGGTAAACTACAATGAGCAGTTCTTC.

The chain carries TRBV5-1 and TRBJ2-1, with a tentative D call TRBD2 (5 bases). Germline V CDR1 and CDR2: SGHRS, YFSETQ. There are 14 residues in the CDR3. With 0 bases removed from V and 3 bases from J, the gap between germline ends came to 7 bases. The CDR3 bases are TGCGCCAGCAGCTTGGGCGGGTACTACAATGAGCAGTTCTTC. Protein sequence: CASSLGGYYNEQFF. The complete variable domain, with remaining parts taken from reference TRBV5-1 and TRBJ2-1, reads KAGVTQTPRYLIKTRGQQVTLSCSPISGHRSVSWYQQTPGQGLQFLFEYFSETQRNKGNFPGRFSGRQFSNSRSEMNVSTLELGDSALYLCASSLGGYYNEQFFGPGTRLTVL.

V and J are TRBV7-2 and TRBJ2-7; D not certain. This CDR3 spans 11 amino acids. The germline V gene has CDR1 SGHTA and CDR2 FQGNSA. The ends were cut back, 4 bases at V and 3 bases at J, with 4 bases in the middle. The CDR3 reads CASSSFYEQYF. CDR3 DNA sequence: TGTGCCAGCAGCTCCTTCTACGAGCAGTACTTC. The whole variable domain, filled in from reference TRBV7-2 and TRBJ2-7, reads GAGVSQSPSNKVTEKGKDVELRCDPISGHTALYWYRQSLGQGLEFLIYFQGNSAPDKSGLPSDRFSAERTGGSVSTLTIQRTQQEDSAVYLCASSSFYEQYFGPGTRLTVT.

This clone was seen a few times. The V call is TRBV11-2, the J call TRBJ2-7; 7 positions match TRBD1. The V gene's germline CDR1 is SGHAT and CDR2 FQNNGV. J was trimmed by 3 bases and V by 7 bases; bases with no gene match: 9. This CDR3 has 14 residues. The CDR3: CASTQSTGNYEQYF. The CDR3 DNA is TGTGCCAGCACCCAATCGACAGGGAACTACGAGCAGTACTTC. The full variable domain, its missing parts supplied by reference TRBV11-2 and TRBJ2-7, is EAGVAQSPRYKIIEKRQSVAFWCNPISGHATLYWYQQILGQGPKLLIQFQNNGVVDDSQLPKDRFSAERLKGVDSTLKIQPAKLEDSAVYLCASTQSTGNYEQYFGPGTRLTVT.

V usage is TRBV4-1 and J usage is TRBJ1-2; tentatively, D is TRBD1 (5 bases). The CDR3 runs to 15 residues. The germline gives CDR1 MGHRA, CDR2 YSYEKL. V was cut by 3 bases and J by 1 base, with 12 bases left in between. CDR3 DNA: TGCGCCAGCAGCCACCCCGCCCAGGGTAACTATGGCTACACCTTC. This codes for CASSHPAQGNYGYTF.

This chain uses TRBV7-7 with TRBJ2-2; a weak D match, TRBD1 (5 bases). This CDR3 has 14 residues. V was shortened by 2 bases and J by 1 base, with 5 bases between the two germline ends. Germline assignment: CDR1 SSHAT and CDR2 FNYEAQ (reference sequence). As DNA, the CDR3 is TGTGCCAGCAGCTTACAGGGGAACACCGGGGAGCTGTTTTTT. It translates to CASSLQGNTGELFF.

J is TRBJ1-2 and V is TRBV6-5; D remains unclear. V lost 5 bases and J 2 bases, leaving 15 bases between the germline ends. The germline V gene encodes CDR1 MNHEY and CDR2 SVGAGI. CDR3 length: 15 residues. CDR3 DNA sequence: TGTGCCAGCAGTACCCCGGGAGCATGGAACTATGGCTACACCTTC. Residues: CASSTPGAWNYGYTF.

This clone turned up a few times. The rearrangement links TRBV5-1 to TRBJ1-2; D call uncertain. Germline CDR1 reads SGHRS; CDR2 reads YFSETQ. This CDR3 is 15 amino acids long. V lost 2 bases to trimming and J lost 4 bases, with 15 bases between them. CDR3 coding DNA: TGCGCCAGCAGCTTTACGGACGGCGGGTTCTATGGCTACACCTTC. Amino acids: CASSFTDGGFYGYTF.

The gene calls are TRBV19 and TRBJ1-2; 10 positions agree with TRBD1. CDR3 length equals 15 residues. Germline V gives CDR1 LNHDA, CDR2 SQIVND (reference sequence). Germline trimming cut 3 bases from V and 3 bases from J; bases unmatched to any gene: 4. The CDR3: CASSIRGTGDYGYTF. Written as DNA, the CDR3 is TGTGCCAGTAGTATCAGAGGGACAGGGGACTATGGCTACACCTTC.

This chain links TRBV11-3 with TRBJ1-2, with D maybe TRBD1 (5 bases). The CDR3 runs 15 residues. Germline CDR1 and CDR2: SGHNT and YENEEA. V lost 7 bases and J 1 base, leaving 16 bases between the germline ends. The CDR3 reads CASTPRTRNNYGYTF. CDR3 sequence (DNA): TGTGCCAGCACCCCCAGGACAAGGAATAACTATGGCTACACCTTC.

This clone was counted a single time. This chain links TRBV7-9 with TRBJ1-1; 10 bases map to TRBD1. Germline loops: CDR1 SEHNR, CDR2 FQNEAQ (reference sequence). Trimming removed 4 bases from V and 3 bases from J; junction bases left unmatched: 5. The CDR3 contains 15 residues. The CDR3 reads CASSSAGTGDTEAFF. CDR3 bases: TGTGCCAGCAGCTCGGCCGGGACAGGGGACACTGAAGCTTTCTTT.

The J gene is TRBJ2-5, the V gene TRBV5-1; TRBD2 might be the D (6 bases). Germline V gene lookup returns CDR1 SGHRS and CDR2 YFSETQ. The CDR3 runs to 13 residues. Trimming took off 4 bases at V and 2 bases at J, with 9 bases between the two ends. The CDR3 region has the DNA TGCGCCAGCAGCGGGCGGGGACAAGAGACCCAGTACTTC. It specifies CASSGRGQETQYF.

This sequence joins TRBV29-1 and TRBJ1-3; possible D gene TRBD1, 5 bases. Germline values: CDR1 SQVTM, CDR2 ANQGSEA. Trimming took off 4 bases at V and 4 bases at J, with 11 bases between the two ends. This CDR3 contains 13 residues. The CDR3 DNA reads TGCAGCGTTGCGACAGTCCAAGGAAACACCATATATTTT. This sequence encodes CSVATVQGNTIYF.

This clone was observed a handful of times. The J gene is TRBJ1-5, the V gene TRBV3-1 (or the pseudogene TRBV3-2); D gene unclear. The V and J ends lost 4 bases and 6 bases respectively, with 10 bases between them. CDR1 is LGHDT and CDR2 is YNNKEL in the germline V gene (reference sequence). CDR3 length equals 13 residues. CDR3 nucleotide sequence: TGTGCCAGCAGCCCTTCGGGTCCTCAGCCCCAGCATTTT. This codes for CASSPSGPQPQHF.

The chain carries TRBV25-1 and TRBJ1-3; D unresolved. Germline CDR1 reads MGHDK; CDR2 reads SYGVNS. The CDR3 is 16 residues long. V shed 3 bases and J shed 0 bases, with 12 bases lying between them. CDR3 sequence (DNA): TGTGCCAGCAGTGACCTCCGGGTTTTCTCTGGAAACACCATATATTTT. Translated: CASSDLRVFSGNTIYF.

The chain carries TRBV19 and TRBJ1-5; 7 bases align to TRBD1. Trimming took 9 bases from V and 6 from J; bases not matched to a gene: 14. CDR3 size: 15 residues. Germline CDR1 is LNHDA and CDR2 is SQIVND (reference sequence). The CDR3 sequence: CASNFQGGAGQPQHF. The DNA for the CDR3 is TGTGCCAGCAACTTCCAAGGGGGCGCAGGTCAGCCCCAGCATTTT.

This clone was seen only once. This chain links TRBV27 with TRBJ2-3; perhaps TRBD2 as D (6 bases). In germline, CDR1 is MNHEY, CDR2 SMNVEV (reference sequence). V lost 4 bases and J lost 3, with 11 bases in between. This CDR3 region has 14 residues. The DNA for the CDR3 is TGTGCCAGCAGTTCGAGACTAGGGACAGATACGCAGTATTTT. Residues: CASSSRLGTDTQYF.

The chain links TRBV6-4 to TRBJ1-6; TRBD1 might be the D (6 bases). Germline values: CDR1 MRHNA, CDR2 SNTAGT. Trimming pared 4 bases from V and 7 bases from J, leaving 8 bases between. The CDR3 covers 13 residues. The CDR3 coding sequence is TGTGCCAGCAGTGTGACAGGCAATTCACCCCTCCACTTT. It is translated as CASSVTGNSPLHF.

The chain recombines TRBV7-2 with TRBJ1-5; 7 bases fit TRBD1. The V gene end was trimmed by 5 bases and the J gene end by 9 bases; junction bases not matched to a gene: 10. CDR1 and CDR2 (germline): SGHTA, FQGNSA. The CDR3 has 14 amino acids. In DNA form, the CDR3 reads TGTGCCAGCAGCCAACCGACAGGGTTGGCGCCCCAGCATTTT. Translation gives CASSQPTGLAPQHF.

The chain carries TRBV10-3 and TRBJ1-5; 8 bases map to TRBD1. This CDR3 is built from 13 residues. Germline CDR1 and CDR2: ENHRY and SYGVKD. V gave up 3 bases and J gave up 11 bases; unmatched junction bases: 6. The CDR3 DNA follows: TGTGCCATCAGTGACCTGGGACAGGCGACCCAGCATTTT. Translating gives CAISDLGQATQHF.

The chain combines TRBV5-4 with TRBJ1-2; D remains ambiguous. Trimming removed 0 bases from V and 1 base from J, with 7 bases in between. This CDR3 is 14 amino acids long. Germline-derived CDR1 and CDR2 are SGHNT and YYREEE (reference sequence). In DNA, the CDR3 is TGTGCCAGCAGCTTGGAGCCGGGTAACTATGGCTACACCTTC. Its translation is CASSLEPGNYGYTF.

This clone was detected a few times. CDR3 residues: CASGITRASTDTQYF. Written as DNA, the CDR3 is TGCGCCAGCGGAATTACTAGGGCAAGCACAGATACGCAGTATTTT. The chain joins TRBV5-1 to TRBJ2-3; a weak D match, TRBD2 (5 bases). Trimming left V 7 bases short and J 0 bases short, with 15 bases between. The CDR3 covers 15 residues. Germline V gene sequence: CDR1 SGHRS, CDR2 YFSETQ.

The chain uses TRBV28 and TRBJ2-3, with TRBD2 matching over 13 bases. The V gene's germline CDR1 is MDHEN and CDR2 SYDVKM. J was trimmed by 5 bases and V by 3 bases; bases with no gene match: 8. The CDR3 sequence is 17 residues long. The CDR3 region is CASSFPPRTSGRDTQYF. In DNA, the CDR3 is TGTGCCAGCAGTTTCCCCCCTCGGACTAGCGGGAGAGATACGCAGTATTTT.